These 14 T cell receptor beta chains share one sample of origin, sequenced in a study of T cells in Graves' hyperthyroidism and ophthalmopathy. From RNA transcripts, TCR beta CDR3 regions were amplified. The study used the HTBI primer set for a first-round RT-PCR of the TCR CDR3. TCRdb fed the multiplex PCR reads into MiXCR, producing one record per CDR3 protein. Of roughly 570,000 distinct CDR3 sequences detected, about half appear once; the ten largest clones hold about 20%. Source material: peripheral blood or thyroid tissue (not recorded which). The receptors were sampled from an adult woman with Graves' disease, either hyperthyroidism or ophthalmopathy (not recorded which).

V usage is TRBV19 and J usage is TRBJ1-1; weak D call: TRBD1 (5 bases). The CDR3 spans 13 residues. CDR1 LNHDA and CDR2 SQIVND come from the germline V gene (reference sequence). The ends were cut back, 7 bases at V and 4 bases at J, with 13 bases in the middle. CDR3 sequence (DNA): TGTGCCAGTACTTCAGGGAAGTCCACTGAAGCTTTCTTT. It is translated as CASTSGKSTEAFF. The whole variable domain, remainder taken from reference TRBV19 and TRBJ1-1, is DGGITQSPKYLFRKEGQNVTLSCEQNLNHDAMYWYRQDPGQGLRLIYYSQIVNDFQKGDIAEGYSVSREKKESFPLTVTSAQKNPTAFYLCASTSGKSTEAFFGQGTRLTVV.

This clonotype was observed many times. The J gene is TRBJ2-7, the V gene TRBV20-1; D uncertain. Germline lookup yields CDR1 DFQATT and CDR2 SNEGSKA (reference sequence). CDR3 length equals 12 residues. Trimming took 6 bases from V and 1 from J, leaving 10 bases between them. As DNA, the CDR3 is TGCAGTGCCACGGACGTATCCTACGAGCAGTACTTC. Its protein is CSATDVSYEQYF.

This clonotype showed up just once. The rearrangement joins TRBV6-5 to TRBJ2-7; D not resolved. CDR1 is MNHEY and CDR2 is SVGAGI in the germline V gene. Deletions cut 4 bases from V and 0 bases from J, with 10 bases between. CDR3 length equals 14 residues. In DNA, the CDR3 is TGTGCCAGCAGTTCCAAATCCCCCTCCTACGAGCAGTACTTC. Translating gives CASSSKSPSYEQYF.

At least ten counts were recorded for this clonotype. This chain uses TRBV4-1 with TRBJ2-7; D possibly corresponds to TRBD1 (6 bases). The CDR3 is made up of 16 amino acids. Germline V CDR1 and CDR2: MGHRA, YSYEKL. V was pared by 1 base and J by 2 bases, with 15 bases between. CDR3 protein: CASSQGSRTDPYEQYF. CDR3 in DNA: TGCGCCAGCAGCCAAGGTAGTCGGACAGATCCCTACGAGCAGTACTTC.

This clonotype has at least ten counts. The V gene is TRBV2, the J gene TRBJ1-2; TRBD1 agrees at 11 bases. The germline CDR1 and CDR2 sequences are SNHLY and FYNNEI. The CDR3 sequence is 13 residues long. V lost 3 bases to trimming and J lost 6 bases; unmatched junction nucleotides: 0. The CDR3 nucleotides are TGTGCCAGCAGTGAGGGACAGGGGGATGGCTACACCTTC. It is translated as CASSEGQGDGYTF.

V usage is TRBV7-2 and J usage is TRBJ1-2; TRBD1 matches at 8 bases. The CDR3 sequence is 15 residues long. CDR1 and CDR2 from the germline V gene are SGHTA and FQGNSA. V lost 5 bases to trimming and J lost 5 bases; unmatched junction nucleotides: 10. The CDR3 region has the DNA TGTGCCAGCAGCCCTCGGACAGGGAACCTATATGGCTACACCTTC. Amino acid sequence: CASSPRTGNLYGYTF. Supplemented by reference TRBV7-2 and TRBJ1-2, the full variable domain reads GAGVSQSPSNKVTEKGKDVELRCDPISGHTALYWYRQSLGQGLEFLIYFQGNSAPDKSGLPSDRFSAERTGGSVSTLTIQRTQQEDSAVYLCASSPRTGNLYGYTFGSGTRLTVV.

This chain links TRBV7-2 with TRBJ2-5; 7 nucleotides line up with TRBD2. The V segment lost 5 bases and the J segment 4 bases; nucleotides outside the gene matches: 10. The CDR3 covers 15 residues. From germline, CDR1 is SGHTA and CDR2 FQGNSA. DNA for the CDR3: TGTGCCAGCAGCCGTCGAGGGAGGGGTGGAGAGACCCAGTACTTC. Protein sequence: CASSRRGRGGETQYF.

The rearrangement links TRBV7-8 to TRBJ1-4; 8 positions agree with TRBD1. CDR1 SGHVS and CDR2 FQNEAQ come from the germline V gene. This CDR3 has 16 amino acids. With V trimmed by 4 bases and J by 0 bases, 4 bases remained unmatched. The CDR3 sequence: CASSSNRGATNEKLFF. The DNA for the CDR3 is TGTGCCAGCAGCTCGAACAGGGGGGCAACTAATGAAAAACTGTTTTTT.

In its sample, this clonotype was seen many times. The rearrangement uses TRBV12-3 or TRBV12-4 and TRBJ1-4, with unresolved D. This CDR3 is built from 14 residues. Deletions cut 2 bases from V and 7 bases from J, with 11 bases between. This chain's CDR3 is CASSLSASGEKLFF. The CDR3, as DNA: TGTGCCAGCAGTTTAAGCGCCAGCGGTGAAAAACTGTTTTTT.

In this sample, this clonotype turned up many times. This rearrangement joins TRBV5-1 to TRBJ2-2, with D uncertain. CDR1 and CDR2 from the germline V gene are SGHRS and YFSETQ. V shed 5 bases and J shed 0 bases, with 5 bases lying between them. CDR3 length: 13 amino acids. CDR3 in DNA: TGCGCCAGCAGAGACCCGAACACCGGGGAGCTGTTTTTT. It is translated as CASRDPNTGELFF.

V and J are TRBV20-1 and TRBJ2-5, with TRBD1 matching over 8 bases. There are 15 residues in the CDR3. CDR1 and CDR2 (germline): DFQATT, SNEGSKA (reference sequence). After removal of 2 bases from V and 5 bases from J, the junction contained 10 bases not matched to a gene. The CDR3: CSARTGQGLGETQYF. CDR3 in DNA: TGCAGTGCTAGAACAGGACAGGGTCTGGGTGAGACCCAGTACTTC.

In this sample, this clonotype turned up many times. This sequence joins TRBV9 and TRBJ1-3; D gene uncertain. The CDR3 runs 14 residues. Germline CDR1 and CDR2: SGDLS and YYNGEE. Trimming cost V 0 bases and J 10 bases, with 14 bases left between them. The CDR3: CASSVATNNRTIYF. In nucleotides, the CDR3 is TGTGCCAGCAGCGTAGCTACTAACAATCGGACCATATATTTT.

This clonotype was recorded at least ten times. V usage is TRBV7-3 and J usage is TRBJ1-5, with 7 bases matching TRBD1. V shed 0 bases, J shed 1 base, and the junction held 12 bases outside the gene matches. Germline CDR1 and CDR2: SGHTA and FQGTGA. The CDR3 has 19 amino acids. CDR3 nucleotides: TGTGCCAGCAGCTTAACGTATGGGACAGATAATAAGAGCAATCAGCCCCAGCATTTT. This sequence encodes CASSLTYGTDNKSNQPQHF.

This chain's CDR3 is CASSIVPTGAETQYF. The CDR3 DNA reads TGTGCCAGTAGTATAGTCCCCACCGGGGCGGAGACCCAGTACTTC. The chain recombines TRBV19 with TRBJ2-5; D tentatively fits TRBD1 or TRBD2 (5 bases each). This CDR3 is built from 15 residues. Germline assignment: CDR1 LNHDA and CDR2 SQIVND (reference sequence). V was clipped by 1 base and J by 5 bases, with 14 bases between them.